This TCR beta chain was profiled in a study of cytotoxic CD8 clonotypes in ibrutinib-treated CLL. Study information: Responses: around 24 partial, 2 complete; after median roughly 68 months, about 15 stayed remitted, 12 progressed.

This clone was detected only a few times. Its matching antigen is unknown. This CDR3 region has 17 residues. V gave up 0 bases and J gave up 4 bases; unmatched junction bases: 7. Germline V gene lookup returns CDR1 SGDLS and CDR2 YYNGEE. Data came from immunoSEQ multiplex PCR; TCRdb stores just in-frame clones and leaves some out. The top ten clones hold around 6.3% of a sample with 300,000 or so clones, over 60% of them seen once. Study findings and constraints: There were differences in sampling times between sustained-remission and progressing patients. With treatment, public clonotypes, which were uncommon, either contracted or remained stable.

The sample consisted of PBMCs, taken after 36 months of ibrutinib treatment. The chain uses TRBV9 and TRBJ1-5; 10 bases map to TRBD1. The receptor was isolated from a human donor with chronic lymphocytic leukemia. CDR3 sequence: CASSVVWDRGQNQPQHF. The CDR3 DNA is TGTGCCAGCAGCGTAGTCTGGGACAGGGGCCAAAATCAGCCCCAGCATTTT. The whole variable domain, remainder taken from reference TRBV9 and TRBJ1-5, is DSGVTQTPKHLITATGQRVTLRCSPRSGDLSVYWYQQSLDQGLQFLIQYYNGEERAKGNILERFSAQQFPDLHSELNLSSLELGDSALYFCASSVVWDRGQNQPQHFGDGTRLSIL.